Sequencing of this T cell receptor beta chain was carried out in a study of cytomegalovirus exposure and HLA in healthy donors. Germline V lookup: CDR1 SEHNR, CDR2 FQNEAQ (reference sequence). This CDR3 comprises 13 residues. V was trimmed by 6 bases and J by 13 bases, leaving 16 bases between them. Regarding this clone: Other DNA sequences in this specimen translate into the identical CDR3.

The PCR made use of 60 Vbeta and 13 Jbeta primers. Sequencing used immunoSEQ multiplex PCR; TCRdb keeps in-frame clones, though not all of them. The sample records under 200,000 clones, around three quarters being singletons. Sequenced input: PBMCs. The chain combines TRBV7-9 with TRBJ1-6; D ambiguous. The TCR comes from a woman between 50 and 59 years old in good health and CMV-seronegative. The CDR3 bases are TGTGCCAGCAGTATCAAGTCTGAGTCCCCCCTCCACTTT. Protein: CASSIKSESPLHF.